Below are 3 T cell receptor beta chains sequenced from a single sample in a study of PD-1 blockade in classical Hodgkin lymphoma. This table comes from immunoSEQ multiplex PCR, and its TCRdb copy is limited to in-frame clones, with some not included. The sample holds around 4,600 clones, 67% seen once. Time point specified: cycle 4 day 1 (C4D1), after six to seven weeks of nivolumab. All patients experienced relapse after autologous stem cell transplantation, and brentuximab vedotin exposure was variable. Material: peripheral blood mononuclear cells (PBMCs), obtained before the fourth cycle of nivolumab. Receptors originate from a human donor with classical Hodgkin lymphoma.

This clone was detected only once. V is TRBV28 and J is TRBJ2-2, with 12 bases identical to TRBD1. V shed 6 bases and J 7 bases; nucleotides not matched to a gene: 6. The CDR3 is 15 amino acids. Germline V gene lookup returns CDR1 MDHEN and CDR2 SYDVKM. The DNA of the CDR3 is TGTGCCAGCAGGGGGGACAGGGGGCGGGTCGGGGAGCTGTTTTTT. It encodes CASRGDRGRVGELFF. Based on the CDR3 plus reference TRBV28 and TRBJ2-2, the full variable domain is DVKVTQSSRYLVKRTGEKVFLECVQDMDHENMFWYRQDPGLGLRLIYFSYDVKMKEKGDIPEGYSVSREKKERFSLILESASTNQTSMYLCASRGDRGRVGELFFGEGSRLTVL.

The V and J genes are TRBV7-9 and TRBJ1-5; D gene uncertain. The V end lost 1 base, the J end lost 0 bases, and 10 bases lay between the germline ends. Looked up from germline, CDR1 is SEHNR and CDR2 is FQNEAQ (reference sequence). The CDR3 is 16 amino acids. As DNA, the CDR3 is TGTGCCAGCAGCTTAGAATCCGCTTATAGCAATCAGCCCCAGCATTTT. Amino acid sequence: CASSLESAYSNQPQHF.

The rearrangement links TRBV6-4 to TRBJ2-3; 7 nucleotides align to TRBD2. Germline CDR1 and CDR2: MRHNA and SNTAGT. V was clipped by 0 bases and J by 3 bases; unmatched bases: 3. This CDR3 spans 15 amino acids. CDR3 sequence: CASSDSGGGTDTQYF. In nucleotides, the CDR3 is TGTGCCAGCAGTGACTCCGGGGGAGGGACAGATACGCAGTATTTT.